Each of the 7 T cell receptor beta chains below was sequenced from the same sample in a study of blood T cell repertoires in COVID-19. TCRdb keeps only in-frame clones here, not all; method: immunoSEQ multiplex PCR. The repertoire has about 26,000 clones, around 90% of them found once; the top ten carry about 11%. The source material was peripheral blood. The source is a man between 65 and 85 years old with acute or convalescent COVID-19.

The chain carries TRBV9 and TRBJ1-6, with TRBD1 matching 7 bases. Germline V gene data show CDR1 as SGDLS and CDR2 as YYNGEE. V was clipped by 3 bases and J by 4 bases; unmatched bases: 4. The length of the CDR3 is 15 residues. The CDR3 DNA reads TGTGCCAGCAGCGGAGGGGGCGGGTATAATTCACCCCTCCACTTT. This translates into CASSGGGGYNSPLHF.

The chain links TRBV4-2 to TRBJ1-2; TRBD1 is a possible D gene (6 bases). CDR1 LGHNA and CDR2 YNFKEQ come from the germline V gene. V dropped 0 bases and J dropped 5 bases, with 16 bases sitting between them. The CDR3 is 16 residues long. The CDR3 region is CASSQDVQGPVYGYTF. The CDR3 coding sequence is TGTGCCAGCAGCCAAGATGTGCAGGGGCCCGTATATGGCTACACCTTC.

The chain recombines TRBV19 with TRBJ2-1; TRBD2 agrees at 14 bases. This CDR3 has 15 amino acids. V shed 8 bases, J shed 7 bases, and the junction held 7 bases outside the gene matches. CDR1 and CDR2 from the germline V gene are LNHDA and SQIVND (reference sequence). This CDR3 is CASRTGTSGRNEQFF. CDR3 coding DNA: TGTGCCAGTCGCACCGGGACTAGCGGGAGAAATGAGCAGTTCTTC.

V is TRBV18 and J is TRBJ2-5; possible D gene TRBD1, 5 bases. Per germline, CDR1 KGHSH and CDR2 LQKENI. The CDR3 runs 16 residues. V lost 3 bases to trimming and J lost 0 bases, with 14 bases between them. The CDR3 loop reads CASSPYETAYQETQYF. The CDR3 bases are TGTGCCAGCTCACCCTACGAGACAGCCTACCAAGAGACCCAGTACTTC.

The J gene is TRBJ2-7, the V gene TRBV7-2; D call uncertain. V lost 2 bases and J lost 0, with 11 bases in between. This CDR3 region has 15 residues. The germline gives CDR1 SGHTA, CDR2 FQGNSA. CDR3 sequence reads: CASSLRSEFSYEQYF. For the CDR3, the DNA is TGTGCCAGCAGCTTAAGGTCGGAGTTCTCCTACGAGCAGTACTTC.

The chain couples TRBV2 to TRBJ2-1, with TRBD2 matching 7 bases. The CDR3 is 16 residues long. Trimming removed 6 bases from V and 2 bases from J; junction bases left unmatched: 10. Germline CDR1 and CDR2: SNHLY and FYNNEI. In DNA, the CDR3 is TGTGCCAGCAGGGGCCTGGGGGGGGTCCCCTACAATGAGCAGTTCTTC. This translates into CASRGLGGVPYNEQFF.

The chain couples TRBV15 to TRBJ1-1, with 7 nucleotides matching TRBD1. The CDR3 loop spans 14 amino acids. Germline V CDR1 and CDR2: LNHNV, YYDKDF (reference sequence). Trimming at V came to 5 bases and at J to 1 base, leaving 4 bases not matched to a gene. The CDR3 region has the DNA TGTGCCACCAGCGGGGGGACAGCGAACACTGAAGCTTTCTTT. Translated, it gives CATSGGTANTEAFF.